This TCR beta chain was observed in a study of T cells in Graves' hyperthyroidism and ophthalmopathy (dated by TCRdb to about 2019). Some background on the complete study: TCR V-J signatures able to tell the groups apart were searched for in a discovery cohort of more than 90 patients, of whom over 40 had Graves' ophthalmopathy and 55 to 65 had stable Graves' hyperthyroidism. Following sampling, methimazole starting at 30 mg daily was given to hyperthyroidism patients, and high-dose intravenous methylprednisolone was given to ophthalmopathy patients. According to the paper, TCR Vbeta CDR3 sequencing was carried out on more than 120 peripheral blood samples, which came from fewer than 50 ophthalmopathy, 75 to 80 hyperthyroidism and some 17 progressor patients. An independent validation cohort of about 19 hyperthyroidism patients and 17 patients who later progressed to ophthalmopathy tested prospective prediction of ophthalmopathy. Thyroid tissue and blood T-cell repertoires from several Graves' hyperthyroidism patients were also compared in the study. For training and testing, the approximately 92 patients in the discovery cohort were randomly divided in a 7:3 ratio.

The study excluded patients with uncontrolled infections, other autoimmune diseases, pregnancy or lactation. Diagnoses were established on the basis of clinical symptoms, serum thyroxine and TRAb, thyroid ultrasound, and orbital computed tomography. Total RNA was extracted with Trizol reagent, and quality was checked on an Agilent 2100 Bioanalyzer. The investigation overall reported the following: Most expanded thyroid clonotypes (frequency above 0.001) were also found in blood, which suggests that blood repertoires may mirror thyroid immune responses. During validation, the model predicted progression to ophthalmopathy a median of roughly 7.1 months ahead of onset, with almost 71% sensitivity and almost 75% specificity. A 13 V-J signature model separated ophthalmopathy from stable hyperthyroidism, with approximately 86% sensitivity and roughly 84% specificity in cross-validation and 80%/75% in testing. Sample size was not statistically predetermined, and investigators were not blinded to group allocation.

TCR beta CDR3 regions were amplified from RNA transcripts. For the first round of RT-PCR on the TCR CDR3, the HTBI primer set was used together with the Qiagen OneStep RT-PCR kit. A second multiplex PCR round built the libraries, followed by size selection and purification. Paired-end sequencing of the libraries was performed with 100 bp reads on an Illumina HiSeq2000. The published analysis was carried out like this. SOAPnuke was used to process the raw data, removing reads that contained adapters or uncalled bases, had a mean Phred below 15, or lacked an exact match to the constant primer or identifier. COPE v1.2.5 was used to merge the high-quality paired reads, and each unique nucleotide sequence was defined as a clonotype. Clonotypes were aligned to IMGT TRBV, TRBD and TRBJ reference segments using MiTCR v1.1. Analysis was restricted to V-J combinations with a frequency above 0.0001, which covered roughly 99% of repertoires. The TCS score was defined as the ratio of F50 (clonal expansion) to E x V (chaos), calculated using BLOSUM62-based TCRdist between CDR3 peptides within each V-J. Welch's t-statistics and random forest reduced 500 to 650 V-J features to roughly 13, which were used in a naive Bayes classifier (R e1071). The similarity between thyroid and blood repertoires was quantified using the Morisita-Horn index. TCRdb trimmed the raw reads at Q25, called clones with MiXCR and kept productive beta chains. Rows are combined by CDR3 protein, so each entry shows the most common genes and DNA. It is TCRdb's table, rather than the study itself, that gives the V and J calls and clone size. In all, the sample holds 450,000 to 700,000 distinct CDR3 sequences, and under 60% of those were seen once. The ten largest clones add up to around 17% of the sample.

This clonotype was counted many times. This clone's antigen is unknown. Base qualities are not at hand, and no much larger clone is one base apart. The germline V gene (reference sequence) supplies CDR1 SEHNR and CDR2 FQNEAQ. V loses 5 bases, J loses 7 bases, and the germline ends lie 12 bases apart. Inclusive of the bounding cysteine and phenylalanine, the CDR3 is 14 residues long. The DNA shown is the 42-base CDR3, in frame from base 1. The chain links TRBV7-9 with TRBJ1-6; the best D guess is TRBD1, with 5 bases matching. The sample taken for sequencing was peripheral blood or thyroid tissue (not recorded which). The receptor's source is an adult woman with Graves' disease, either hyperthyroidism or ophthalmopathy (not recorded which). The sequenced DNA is TGTGCCAGCAGCCCCAAGACAGAGAATTCACCCCTCCACTTT. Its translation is CASSPKTENSPLHF.